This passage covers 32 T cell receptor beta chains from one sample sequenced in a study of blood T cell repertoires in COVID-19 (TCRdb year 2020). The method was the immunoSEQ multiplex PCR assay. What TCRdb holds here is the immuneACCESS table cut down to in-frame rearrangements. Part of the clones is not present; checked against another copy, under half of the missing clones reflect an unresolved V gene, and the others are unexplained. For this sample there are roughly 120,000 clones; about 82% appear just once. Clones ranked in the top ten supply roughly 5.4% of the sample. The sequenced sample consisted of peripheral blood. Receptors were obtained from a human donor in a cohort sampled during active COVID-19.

Written as DNA, the CDR3 is TGTGCCAGCAGTCCCGGGACAGCCCCCCTCCCCGGGGAGCTGTTTTTT. The encoded protein is CASSPGTAPLPGELFF. The genes are TRBV28 and TRBJ2-2; 7 bases line up with TRBD1. This CDR3 has 16 amino acids. The germline CDR1 and CDR2 sequences are MDHEN and SYDVKM. V trimming: 5 bases; J trimming: 6 bases; junction bases outside the gene matches: 12.

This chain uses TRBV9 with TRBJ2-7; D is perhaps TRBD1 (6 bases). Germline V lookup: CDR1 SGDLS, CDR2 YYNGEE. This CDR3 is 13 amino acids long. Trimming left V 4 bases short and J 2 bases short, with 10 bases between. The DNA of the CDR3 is TGTGCCAGCAGCCTGGGACAAACCTACGAGCAGTACTTC. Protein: CASSLGQTYEQYF.

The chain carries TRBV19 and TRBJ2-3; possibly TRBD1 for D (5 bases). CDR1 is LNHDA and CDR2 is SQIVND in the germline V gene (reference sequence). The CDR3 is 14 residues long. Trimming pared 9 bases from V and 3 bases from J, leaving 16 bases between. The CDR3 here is CASRPQGDTDTQYF. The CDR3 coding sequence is TGTGCCAGCCGACCGCAGGGCGATACAGATACGCAGTATTTT.

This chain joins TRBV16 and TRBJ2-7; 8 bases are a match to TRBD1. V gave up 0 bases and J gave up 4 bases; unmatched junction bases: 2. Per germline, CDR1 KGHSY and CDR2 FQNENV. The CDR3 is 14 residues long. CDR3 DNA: TGTGCCAGCAGCCAATCGACAGGGGTTTACGAGCAGTACTTC. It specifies CASSQSTGVYEQYF.

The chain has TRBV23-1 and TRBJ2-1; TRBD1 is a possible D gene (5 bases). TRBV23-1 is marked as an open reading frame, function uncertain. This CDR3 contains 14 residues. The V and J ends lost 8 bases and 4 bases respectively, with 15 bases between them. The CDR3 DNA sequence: TGCGCCAGCGATACTGGGGCAGCGTACAATGAGCAGTTCTTC. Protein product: CASDTGAAYNEQFF.

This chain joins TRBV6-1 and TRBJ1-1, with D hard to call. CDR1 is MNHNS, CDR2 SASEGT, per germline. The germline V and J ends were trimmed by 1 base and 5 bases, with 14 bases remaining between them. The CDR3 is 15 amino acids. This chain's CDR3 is CASSEDALPGTEAFF. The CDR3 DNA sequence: TGTGCCAGCAGTGAAGACGCTCTCCCCGGGACTGAAGCTTTCTTT.

The CDR3 sequence is CASSLLRESGEQYF. In DNA, the CDR3 is TGTGCCAGCAGCTTACTCCGGGAGTCGGGGGAGCAGTACTTC. This chain links TRBV11-2 with TRBJ2-7; tentative D call: TRBD2 (6 bases). Trimming removed 2 bases at V and 7 bases at J, with 15 bases between. Per the germline V gene, CDR1 is SGHAT and CDR2 is FQNNGV. This CDR3 is 14 amino acids long.

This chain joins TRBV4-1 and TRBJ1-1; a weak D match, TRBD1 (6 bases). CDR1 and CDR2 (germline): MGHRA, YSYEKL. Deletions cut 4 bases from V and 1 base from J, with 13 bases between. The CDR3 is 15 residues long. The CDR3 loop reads CASSLVDRSNTEAFF. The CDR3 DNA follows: TGCGCCAGCAGCCTCGTCGACAGGTCGAACACTGAAGCTTTCTTT.

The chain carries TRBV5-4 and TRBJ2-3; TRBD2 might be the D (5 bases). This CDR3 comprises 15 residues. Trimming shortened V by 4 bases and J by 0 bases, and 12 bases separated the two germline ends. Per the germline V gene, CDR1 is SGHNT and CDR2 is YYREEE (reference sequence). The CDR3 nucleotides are TGTGCCAGCAGCCCGGGATTGGGAAGCACAGATACGCAGTATTTT. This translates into CASSPGLGSTDTQYF. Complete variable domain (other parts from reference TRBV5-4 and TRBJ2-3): ETGVTQSPTHLIKTRGQQVTLRCSSQSGHNTVSWYQQALGQGPQFIFQYYREEENGRGNFPPRFSGLQFPNYSSELNVNALELDDSALYLCASSPGLGSTDTQYFGPGTRLTVL.

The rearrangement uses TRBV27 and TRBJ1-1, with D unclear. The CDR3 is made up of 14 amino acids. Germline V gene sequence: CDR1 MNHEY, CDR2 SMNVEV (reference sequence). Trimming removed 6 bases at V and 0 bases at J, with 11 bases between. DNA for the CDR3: TGTGCCAGCAGCCGACTGAGGATGAACACTGAAGCTTTCTTT. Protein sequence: CASSRLRMNTEAFF.

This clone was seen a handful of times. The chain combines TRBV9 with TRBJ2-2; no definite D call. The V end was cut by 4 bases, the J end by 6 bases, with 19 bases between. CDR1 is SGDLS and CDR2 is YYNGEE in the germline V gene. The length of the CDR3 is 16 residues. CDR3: CASSNYVSRSSGELFF. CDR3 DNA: TGTGCCAGCAGCAACTATGTGTCTAGATCGTCCGGGGAGCTGTTTTTT.

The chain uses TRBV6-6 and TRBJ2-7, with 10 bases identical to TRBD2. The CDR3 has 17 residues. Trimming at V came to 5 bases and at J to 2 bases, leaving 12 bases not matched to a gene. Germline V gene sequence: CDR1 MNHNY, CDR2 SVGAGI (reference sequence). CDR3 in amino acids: CASSRGLARHLPYEQYF. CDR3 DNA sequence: TGTGCCAGCAGTCGGGGACTAGCGAGACATTTGCCCTACGAGCAGTACTTC.

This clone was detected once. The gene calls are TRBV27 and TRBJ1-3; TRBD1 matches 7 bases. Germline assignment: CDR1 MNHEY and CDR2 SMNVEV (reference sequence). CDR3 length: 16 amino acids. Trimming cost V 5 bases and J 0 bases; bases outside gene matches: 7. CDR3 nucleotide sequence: TGTGCCAGCAGTATCTCGGGACAGCACTCTGGAAACACCATATATTTT. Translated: CASSISGQHSGNTIYF.

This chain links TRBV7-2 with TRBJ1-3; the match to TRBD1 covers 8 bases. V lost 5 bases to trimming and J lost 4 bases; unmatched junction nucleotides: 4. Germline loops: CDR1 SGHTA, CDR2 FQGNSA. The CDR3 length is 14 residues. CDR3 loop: CASSLGQAGNTIYF. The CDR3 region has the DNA TGTGCCAGCAGCCTGGGACAGGCGGGAAACACCATATATTTT.

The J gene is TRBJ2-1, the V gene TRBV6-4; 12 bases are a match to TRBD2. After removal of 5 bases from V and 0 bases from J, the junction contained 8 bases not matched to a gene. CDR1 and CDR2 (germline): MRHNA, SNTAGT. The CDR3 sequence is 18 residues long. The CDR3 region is CASSPSGRAGGSYNEQFF. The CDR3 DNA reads TGTGCCAGCAGTCCTAGCGGGAGGGCCGGGGGCTCCTACAATGAGCAGTTCTTC.

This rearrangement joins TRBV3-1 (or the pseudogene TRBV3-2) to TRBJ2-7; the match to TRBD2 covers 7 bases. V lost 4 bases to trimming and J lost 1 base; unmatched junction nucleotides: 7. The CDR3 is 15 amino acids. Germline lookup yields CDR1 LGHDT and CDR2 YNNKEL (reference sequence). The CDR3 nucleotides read TGTGCCAGCAGCCGCGCAAGCGGGGAGTCCTACGAGCAGTACTTC. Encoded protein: CASSRASGESYEQYF.

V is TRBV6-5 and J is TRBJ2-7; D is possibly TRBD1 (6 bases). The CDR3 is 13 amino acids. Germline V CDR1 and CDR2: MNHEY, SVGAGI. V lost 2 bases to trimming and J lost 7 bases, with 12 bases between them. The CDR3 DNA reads TGTGCCAGCAGTTACGAGGGGGTAAGGGAGCAGTACTTC. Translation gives CASSYEGVREQYF.

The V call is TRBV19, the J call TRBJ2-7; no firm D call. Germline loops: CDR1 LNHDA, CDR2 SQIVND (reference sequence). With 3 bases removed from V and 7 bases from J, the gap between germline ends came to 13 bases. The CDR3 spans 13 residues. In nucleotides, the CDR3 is TGTGCCAGTAGTATGGTCTACGGTCGGGAGCAGTACTTC. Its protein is CASSMVYGREQYF.

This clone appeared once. CDR3 nucleotides: TGTGCCAGCAGCCCTGGGGACAGGGGTCTTAATCAGCCCCAGCATTTT. Its protein is CASSPGDRGLNQPQHF. The chain is built from TRBV7-6 and TRBJ1-5; TRBD1 agrees at 10 bases. This CDR3 is 16 amino acids long. Germline values: CDR1 SGHVS, CDR2 FNYEAQ. The trim removed 5 bases at V and 4 bases at J, leaving 8 bases unmatched.

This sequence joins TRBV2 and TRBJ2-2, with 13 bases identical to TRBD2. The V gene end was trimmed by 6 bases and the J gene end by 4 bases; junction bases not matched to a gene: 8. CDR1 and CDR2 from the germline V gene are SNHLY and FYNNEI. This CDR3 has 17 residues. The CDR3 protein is CASSQLLAGGPTGELFF. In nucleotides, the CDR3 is TGTGCCAGCAGCCAACTACTAGCGGGAGGGCCCACCGGGGAGCTGTTTTTT.

The CDR3 is CASSLLGTSGHNEQFF. Here the CDR3 DNA reads TGTGCCAGCAGCTTACTTGGGACTAGCGGACACAATGAGCAGTTCTTC. The chain has TRBV11-2 and TRBJ2-1, with 11 bases lining up with TRBD2. After removal of 2 bases from V and 5 bases from J, the junction contained 5 bases not matched to a gene. This CDR3 comprises 16 residues. Germline lookup yields CDR1 SGHAT and CDR2 FQNNGV.

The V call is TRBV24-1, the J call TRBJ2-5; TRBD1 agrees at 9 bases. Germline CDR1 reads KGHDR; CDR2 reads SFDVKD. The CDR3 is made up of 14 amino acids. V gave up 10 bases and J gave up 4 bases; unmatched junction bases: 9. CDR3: CATMDRGRGETQYF. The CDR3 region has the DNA TGTGCCACGATGGACAGGGGACGGGGAGAGACCCAGTACTTC.

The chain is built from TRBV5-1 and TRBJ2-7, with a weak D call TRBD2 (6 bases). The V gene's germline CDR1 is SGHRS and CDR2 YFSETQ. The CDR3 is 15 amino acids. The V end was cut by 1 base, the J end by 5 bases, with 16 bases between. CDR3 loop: CASSLRLDASDEQYF. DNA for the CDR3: TGCGCCAGCAGCTTGAGACTAGATGCCAGCGACGAGCAGTACTTC.

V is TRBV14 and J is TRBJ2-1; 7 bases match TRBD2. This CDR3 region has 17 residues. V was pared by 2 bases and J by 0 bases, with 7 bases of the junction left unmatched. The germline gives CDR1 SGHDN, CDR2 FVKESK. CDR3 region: CASSQFRREGSYNEQFF. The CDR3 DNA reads TGTGCCAGCAGCCAATTTCGGAGGGAGGGCTCCTACAATGAGCAGTTCTTC. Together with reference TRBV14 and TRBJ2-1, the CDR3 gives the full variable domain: EAGVTQFPSHSVIEKGQTVTLRCDPISGHDNLYWYRRVMGKEIKFLLHFVKESKQDESGMPNNRFLAERTGGTYSTLKVQPAELEDSGVYFCASSQFRREGSYNEQFFGPGTRLTVL.

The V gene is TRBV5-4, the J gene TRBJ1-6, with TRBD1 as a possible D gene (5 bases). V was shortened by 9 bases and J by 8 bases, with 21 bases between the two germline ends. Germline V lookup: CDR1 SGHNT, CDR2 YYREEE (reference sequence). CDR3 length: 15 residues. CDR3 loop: CATYTIRGDDSPLHF. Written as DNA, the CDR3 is TGTGCCACCTATACTATACGGGGGGATGATTCACCCCTCCACTTT. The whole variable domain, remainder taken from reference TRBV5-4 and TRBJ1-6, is ETGVTQSPTHLIKTRGQQVTLRCSSQSGHNTVSWYQQALGQGPQFIFQYYREEENGRGNFPPRFSGLQFPNYSSELNVNALELDDSALYLCATYTIRGDDSPLHFGNGTRLTVT.

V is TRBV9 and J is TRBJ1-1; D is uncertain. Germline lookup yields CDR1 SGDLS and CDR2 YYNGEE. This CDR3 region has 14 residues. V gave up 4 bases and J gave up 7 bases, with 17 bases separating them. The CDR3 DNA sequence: TGTGCCAGCAGCCTCGCTTCTGGTGTCGGTGAAGCTTTCTTT. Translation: CASSLASGVGEAFF.

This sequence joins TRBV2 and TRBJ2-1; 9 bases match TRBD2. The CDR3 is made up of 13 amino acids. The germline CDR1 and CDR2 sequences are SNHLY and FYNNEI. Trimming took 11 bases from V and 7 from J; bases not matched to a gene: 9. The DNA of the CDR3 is TGTGCCTGCCCTAGCGGGATTCTGAATGAGCAGTTCTTC. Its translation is CACPSGILNEQFF.

Here the CDR3 DNA reads TGTGCCAGCAGCGTAGGAGCTCTGAGGGGAAGTGCGGGAGGTACGCAGTATTTT. Amino acids: CASSVGALRGSAGGTQYF. The gene calls are TRBV9 and TRBJ2-3; 8 bases agree with TRBD2. Germline V gene sequence: CDR1 SGDLS, CDR2 YYNGEE. The CDR3 extends over 18 amino acids. The ends lost 0 bases at V and 8 bases at J; junction bases unmatched: 17.

CDR3 amino acids: CASTDPLVGRFNEQFF. The CDR3 DNA follows: TGTGCCAGCACCGACCCCCTCGTGGGCAGATTCAATGAGCAGTTCTTC. The V gene is TRBV5-8, the J gene TRBJ2-1; no clear D. Germline-derived CDR1 and CDR2 are SGHTS and YDEGEE. V lost 6 bases, J lost 6 bases, and 22 bases lay in between. The CDR3 consists of 16 residues.

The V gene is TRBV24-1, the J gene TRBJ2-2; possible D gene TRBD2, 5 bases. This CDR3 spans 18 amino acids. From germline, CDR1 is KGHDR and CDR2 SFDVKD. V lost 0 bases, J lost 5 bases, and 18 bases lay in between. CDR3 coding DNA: TGTGCCACCAGTGATTTGTTGATGGGAGCGTCGGGAACCGGGGAGCTGTTTTTT. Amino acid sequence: CATSDLLMGASGTGELFF.

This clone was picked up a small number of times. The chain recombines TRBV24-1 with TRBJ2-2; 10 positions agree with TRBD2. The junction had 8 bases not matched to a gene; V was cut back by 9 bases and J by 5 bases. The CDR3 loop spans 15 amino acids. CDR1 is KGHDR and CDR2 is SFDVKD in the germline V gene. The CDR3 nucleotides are TGTGCCACCGGAAATCAGCGGGAGGGGACCGGGGAGCTGTTTTTT. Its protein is CATGNQREGTGELFF.

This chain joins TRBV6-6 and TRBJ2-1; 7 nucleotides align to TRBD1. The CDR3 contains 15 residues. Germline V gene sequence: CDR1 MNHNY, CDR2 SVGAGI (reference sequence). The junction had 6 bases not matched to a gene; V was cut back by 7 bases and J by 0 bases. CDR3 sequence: CASTWDRSSYNEQFF. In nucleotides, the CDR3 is TGTGCCAGCACCTGGGACAGAAGCTCCTACAATGAGCAGTTCTTC.